This is a list of T cell receptor beta chains from one sample in a study of T cell responses to AZD1222 COVID-19 vaccine. Repertoires were generated with immunoSEQ multiplex PCR, while TCRdb's copy carries only in-frame clones and drops some. The sample has about 84,000 clones, around nine tenths seen once. The sequencing used peripheral blood, collected on day 0 of AZD1222 vaccination. Receptor source: an adult in good health. Each CDR3 is given without its conserved first and last residue. The size entry is marked missing in some rows and otherwise reads once, few, many or a size class.

14	TRBV7-9	NA	TRBJ2-3	ASSLSSGSLTDTQY
11	TRBV6-5	NA	TRBJ1-1	ASSPTGATEAF
13	TRBV7-2	NA	TRBJ2-7	ASSSQGTRMYEQY
12	TRBV5-1	few	TRBJ1-5	ASSLGTENQPQH
11	TRBV12-3/TRBV12-4	once	TRBJ1-6	ASSQGSDSPLH
13	TRBV9	few	TRBJ2-7	ASSVATGTDYEQY
11	TRBV19	NA	TRBJ1-5	ASSPSDRKPQH
13	TRBV2	NA	TRBJ1-3	ASTRTGGGGNTIY
12	TRBV5-1	once	TRBJ1-2	ASSTGTGNYGYT
13	TRBV18	NA	TRBJ1-5	ASSPAPLSNQPQH
10	TRBV6-2/TRBV6-3	NA	TRBJ1-1	ASSYYATEAF
13	TRBV6-5	NA	TRBJ1-6	ASGDPISYNSPLH
13	TRBV19	NA	TRBJ2-2	ASSILTANTGELF
13	TRBV14	NA	TRBJ1-3	ASSQDRITGNTIY
12	TRBV18	NA	TRBJ1-2	ASSSTGVRGDYT
13	TRBV21-1	NA	TRBJ2-2	ASSKALAGTGELF
10	TRBV7-9	NA	TRBJ1-1	ASSGDRFEAF
14	TRBV6-5	NA	TRBJ1-1	ASSYSRGWADTEAF
13	TRBV6-1	NA	TRBJ2-3	ASSEAGQSTDTQY
9	TRBV6-6	NA	TRBJ2-1	ASFTRLGQV
14	TRBV2	NA	TRBJ2-3	ASSGRLVGGTDTQY
14	TRBV7-3	NA	TRBJ2-1	ASSPRGSRLHNEQF
14	TRBV28	NA	TRBJ1-6	ASSLGGRRYNSPLH
11	TRBV12-3/TRBV12-4	NA	TRBJ1-2	ASRRDGPYGYT
11	TRBV6-5	NA	TRBJ2-1	ASTLPVYNEQF
11	TRBV24-1	once	TRBJ2-7	ATSERPWGEQY
11	TRBV5-4	NA	TRBJ1-2	AAGTGPLYGYT
11	TRBV24-1	few	TRBJ2-1	ATSSDRGNEQF
12	TRBV7-3	NA	TRBJ2-5	ASSAGDRQETQY
10	TRBV19	NA	TRBJ1-1	ASSSRQGEAF
10	TRBV3-1/TRBV3-2	NA	TRBJ2-7	ASSQSGREQY
13	TRBV6-6	NA	TRBJ2-7	ASTLGGGFRYEQY
12	TRBV14	NA	TRBJ1-2	ASSRGALSYGYT
12	TRBV5-1	NA	TRBJ2-7	ASSPPRQGYEQY
11	TRBV10-3	NA	TRBJ1-1	VTGRGGDTEAF
13	TRBV6-5	NA	TRBJ1-2	ASSYSLVEGDGYT
15	TRBV4-3	NA	TRBJ2-1	ASSQDGSGGVYNEQF
12	TRBV11-2	NA	TRBJ2-7	ASSLDGGPYEQY
19	TRBV4-2	NA	TRBJ2-3	ASSQVPGLAGGGGATDTQY
12	TRBV5-1	NA	TRBJ2-1	ASIISGEGHEQF
13	TRBV19	few	TRBJ2-5	ATATGGVLKETQY
12	TRBV4-1	NA	TRBJ2-1	ASSQGLAEPEQF
13	TRBV15	once	TRBJ2-2	ATSRPRRETGELF
16	TRBV3-1/TRBV3-2	few	TRBJ1-3	ASSQVSPLGISGNTIY
9	TRBV29-1	NA	TRBJ1-2	SVVRTDGYT
16	TRBV4-3	once	TRBJ2-3	ASSQDLPASGSTDTQY
12	TRBV7-9	NA	TRBJ1-1	ASSPQGWGTEAF
14	TRBV18	few	TRBJ2-7	ASSPTLSWVGNEQY
16	TRBV7-2	NA	TRBJ2-3	ASSLLKREGNRADTQY
11	TRBV6-1	NA	TRBJ2-1	ASSTEEYNEQF
12	TRBV5-1	NA	TRBJ2-1	ASYSPPSYNEQF
12	TRBV6-4	medium-sized	TRBJ2-1	ASSATSGRDEQF
13	TRBV5-1	NA	TRBJ1-6	ASSLGGTGSSPLH
13	TRBV18	NA	TRBJ2-7	ASSPSAGASYEQY